This T cell receptor beta chain is drawn from a study of T cells after yellow fever vaccination. By 5'RACE template switching, TCR cDNA was produced, with a universal primer site and UMIs added in the process. In TCRdb, the 5' RACE reads were re-called with MiXCR into one record per CDR3 protein. This table holds 250,000 to 350,000 distinct CDR3 sequences, around 8.6% found once. Looked up from germline, CDR1 is SQVTM and CDR2 is ANQGSEA. The CDR3 covers 14 residues. V gave up 2 bases and J gave up 0 bases, with 10 bases separating them. This clonotype was obtained from a man in his late teens or twenties who received the YFV17D yellow fever vaccine. The source material was CD4+ T cells sorted from PBMCs, sampled 5 days after the yellow fever booster vaccination. The gene calls are TRBV29-1 and TRBJ1-1; no clear D. CDR3 protein: CSVEHGHMNTEAFF. CDR3 nucleotide sequence: TGCAGCGTTGAACACGGGCATATGAACACTGAAGCTTTCTTT.